This T cell receptor (beta chain) was sequenced during a study of blood T cells in healthy people across ages. In the study overall: About one barcoded beta molecule was captured per two T cells (by template switching).

Findings and limits, study-wide: More naive CD4+ cells and higher diversity were found in long-lived than in aged donors. CMV status of donors was not determined, possibly confounding expanded clonotype changes.

This CDR3 spans 12 amino acids. V dropped 5 bases and J dropped 0 bases, with 7 bases sitting between them. Germline CDR1 and CDR2: DFQATT and SNEGSKA (reference sequence). A second about 6 to 11 cycle PCR used barcoded and J-beta primers. A single record per CDR3 protein comes from TCRdb applying MiXCR to the 5' RACE reads. Among some 1.4 million distinct CDR3 sequences listed, 35% to 45% were seen once. Of note for this clonotype: The antigen remains unidentified.

The V and J genes are TRBV20-1 and TRBJ1-1; D remains ambiguous. This receptor was taken from a woman between 18 and 29 years old in good health. Specimen: blood. CDR3 coding DNA: TGCAGTGCTCGGCACATGAACACTGAAGCTTTCTTT. Translating gives CSARHMNTEAFF.